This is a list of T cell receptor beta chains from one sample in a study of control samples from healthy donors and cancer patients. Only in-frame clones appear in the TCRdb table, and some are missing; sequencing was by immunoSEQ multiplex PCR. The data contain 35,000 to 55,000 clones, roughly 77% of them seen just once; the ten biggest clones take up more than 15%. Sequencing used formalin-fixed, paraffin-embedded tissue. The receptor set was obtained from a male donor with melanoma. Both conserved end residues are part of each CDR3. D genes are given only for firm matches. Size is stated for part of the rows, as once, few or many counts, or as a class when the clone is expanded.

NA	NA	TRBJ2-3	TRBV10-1	CASSDSKDTQYF	TGCGCCAGCAGTGATAGTAAAGATACGCAGTATTTT
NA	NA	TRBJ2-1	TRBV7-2	CASSSPGNEQFF	TGTGCCAGCAGCTCACCCGGCAATGAGCAGTTCTTC
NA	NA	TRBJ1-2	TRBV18	CASSPLAQGVGGYTF	TGTGCCAGCTCACCGTTAGCTCAGGGAGTGGGGGGCTACACCTTC
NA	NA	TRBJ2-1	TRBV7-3	CASSLKGVGYNEQFF	TGTGCCAGCAGCTTAAAGGGGGTGGGATACAATGAGCAGTTCTTC
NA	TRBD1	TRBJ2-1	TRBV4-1	CASSPQVTGEDEQFF	TGCGCCAGCAGCCCGCAGGTAACAGGGGAAGATGAGCAGTTCTTC
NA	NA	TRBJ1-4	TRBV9	CASSVSGGEGEKLFF	TGTGCCAGCAGCGTTAGCGGTGGAGAAGGTGAAAAACTGTTTTTT
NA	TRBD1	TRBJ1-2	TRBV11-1	CASSDPQGDGYTF	TGTGCCAGCAGCGATCCCCAGGGGGATGGCTACACCTTC
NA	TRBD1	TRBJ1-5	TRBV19	CASSFGTGLNQPQHF	TGTGCCAGTAGTTTCGGGACAGGGTTAAATCAGCCCCAGCATTTT
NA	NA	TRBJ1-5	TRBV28	CASSHRGDSNQPQHF	TGTGCCAGCAGTCACCGGGGAGATAGCAATCAGCCCCAGCATTTT
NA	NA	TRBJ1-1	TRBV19	CASIVPGRPTIEAFF	TGTGCCAGTATCGTTCCGGGCCGACCGACCATTGAAGCTTTCTTT
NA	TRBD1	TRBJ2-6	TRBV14	CASSLRQGPPANVLTF	TGTGCCAGCAGCCTCCGACAGGGCCCGCCTGCCAACGTCCTGACTTTC
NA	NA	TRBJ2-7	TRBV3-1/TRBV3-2	CASSQFVGPYEQYF	TGTGCCAGCAGCCAATTTGTGGGCCCCTACGAGCAGTACTTC
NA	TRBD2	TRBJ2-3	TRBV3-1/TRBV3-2	CASSQGSTSGNTDTQYF	TGTGCCAGCAGCCAAGGTTCTACTAGCGGGAACACAGATACGCAGTATTTT
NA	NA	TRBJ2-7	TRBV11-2	CASSPRTNPYEQYF	TGTGCCAGCAGCCCGCGAACTAACCCCTACGAGCAGTACTTC
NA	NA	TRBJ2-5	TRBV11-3	CASSSSTGPGETQYF	TGTGCCAGCAGCTCCTCAACAGGGCCCGGAGAGACCCAGTACTTC
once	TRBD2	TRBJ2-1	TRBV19	CASSETSGPYNEQFF	TGTGCCAGTAGTGAGACTAGCGGGCCCTACAATGAGCAGTTCTTC
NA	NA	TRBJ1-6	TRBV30	CAWSGQLRSPLHF	TGTGCCTGGAGTGGACAGCTACGGTCACCCCTCCACTTT
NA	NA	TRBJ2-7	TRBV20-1	CSAKLTYEQYF	TGCAGTGCTAAGCTAACCTACGAGCAGTACTTC
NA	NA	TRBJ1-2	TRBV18	CASSRTQDGYTF	TGTGCCAGCTCAAGGACACAGGATGGCTACACCTTC
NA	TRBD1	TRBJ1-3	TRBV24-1	CATSDLHRGQGYASGNTIYF	TGTGCCACCAGTGATTTGCATCGAGGACAGGGGTACGCCTCTGGAAACACCATATATTTT
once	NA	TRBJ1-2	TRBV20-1	CSASQGQEDGYTF	TGCAGTGCTAGTCAGGGCCAGGAGGATGGCTACACCTTC
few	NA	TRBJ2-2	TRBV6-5	CASSRLTPNTGELFF	TGTGCCAGCAGCAGACTCACCCCTAACACCGGGGAGCTGTTTTTT
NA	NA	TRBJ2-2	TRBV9	CASSVATGAGELFF	TGTGCCAGCAGCGTAGCTACCGGGGCCGGGGAGCTGTTTTTT
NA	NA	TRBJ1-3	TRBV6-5	CASSYSVSTGRNTIYF	TGTGCCAGCAGTTACTCCGTTTCTACGGGGAGAAACACCATATATTTT
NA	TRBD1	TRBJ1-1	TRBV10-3	CAIRETGTGAEAFF	TGTGCCATCAGAGAAACCGGGACAGGGGCTGAAGCTTTCTTT
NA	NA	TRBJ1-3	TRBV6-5	CASSLDKFSGNTIYF	TGTGCCAGCAGCTTAGACAAGTTTTCCGGAAACACCATATATTTT
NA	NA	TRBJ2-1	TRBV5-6	CASSLPGHNNEQFF	TGTGCCAGCAGCCTGCCGGGACACAACAATGAGCAGTTCTTC
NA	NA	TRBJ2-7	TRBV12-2	CASRPRLNSGRGSYEQYF	TGTGCAAGTCGCCCAAGACTAAATAGCGGGAGGGGGTCCTACGAGCAGTACTTC
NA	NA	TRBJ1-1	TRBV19	CASRDFNTEAFF	TGTGCCAGTAGAGACTTTAACACTGAAGCTTTCTTT
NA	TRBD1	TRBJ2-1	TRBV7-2	CASSLGVRGSYNEQFF	TGTGCCAGCAGCCTGGGAGTCAGGGGGTCCTACAATGAGCAGTTCTTC
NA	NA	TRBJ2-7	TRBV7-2	CASSKPGPSYF	TGTGCCAGCAGCAAACCGGGACCGTCATACTTC
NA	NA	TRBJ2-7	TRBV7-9	CASSLADSFEQYF	TGTGCCAGCAGCTTAGCGGACAGCTTCGAGCAGTACTTC
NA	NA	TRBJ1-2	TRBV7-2	CASSLGSQPYGYTF	TGTGCCAGCAGCTTAGGATCTCAGCCCTATGGCTACACCTTC
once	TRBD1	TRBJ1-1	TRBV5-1	CASSSDRGRMGEAFF	TGCGCCAGCAGCAGCGACAGGGGGCGAATGGGTGAAGCTTTCTTT
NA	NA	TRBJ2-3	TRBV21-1	CASSKGVRPWADTQYF	TGTGCCAGCAGCAAAGGAGTGCGCCCCTGGGCAGATACGCAGTATTTT
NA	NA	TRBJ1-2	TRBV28	CASSKGINGYTF	TGTGCCAGCAGTAAGGGGATAAATGGCTACACCTTC
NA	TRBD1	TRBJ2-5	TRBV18	CASSLGTGGRETQYF	TGTGCCAGCTCACTAGGGACAGGGGGCCGAGAGACCCAGTACTTC
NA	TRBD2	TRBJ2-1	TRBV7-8	CASSRAGGSYNEQFF	TGTGCCAGCAGCCGAGCGGGAGGATCCTACAATGAGCAGTTCTTC
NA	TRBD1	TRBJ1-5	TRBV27	CASRQSGTGYGQPQHF	TGTGCCAGCAGGCAATCCGGGACAGGGTACGGTCAGCCCCAGCATTTT
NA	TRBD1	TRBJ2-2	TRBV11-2	CASSLRGGRGELFF	TGTGCCAGCAGCTTAAGAGGGGGCAGGGGGGAGCTGTTTTTT
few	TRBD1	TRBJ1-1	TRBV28	CASSSVAGTANSEAFF	TGTGCCAGCAGTTCAGTGGCCGGGACAGCAAACTCTGAAGCTTTCTTT
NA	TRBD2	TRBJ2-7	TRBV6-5	CASSFIAGQQYF	TGTGCCAGCAGTTTCATAGCGGGACAGCAGTACTTC
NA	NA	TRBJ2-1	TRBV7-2	CASSLFGGSRYNEQFF	TGTGCCAGCAGCTTATTTGGGGGTTCTAGGTACAATGAGCAGTTCTTC
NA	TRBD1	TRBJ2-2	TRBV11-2	CASSLGGGLIGELFF	TGTGCCAGCAGCTTAGGAGGGGGCCTGATCGGGGAGCTGTTTTTT
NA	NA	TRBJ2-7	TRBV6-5	CASSYSNVDEQYF	TGTGCCAGCAGTTACTCGAACGTCGACGAGCAGTACTTC
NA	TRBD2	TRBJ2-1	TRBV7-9	CASRSGTSGSRRQFF	TGTGCCAGCAGGTCAGGGACTAGCGGGTCTCGTCGGCAGTTCTTC
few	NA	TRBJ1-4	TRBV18	CASSPGLREKLFF	TGTGCCAGCTCACCGGGGTTGCGTGAAAAACTGTTTTTT
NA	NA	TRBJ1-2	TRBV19	CASSPLGENYGYTF	TGTGCCAGTAGCCCCTTGGGAGAGAACTATGGCTACACCTTC
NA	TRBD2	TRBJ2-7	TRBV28	CASILAGLAGGSLLSYEQYF	TGTGCCAGCATCCTGGCGGGACTAGCGGGAGGATCCCTCCTCTCCTACGAGCAGTACTTC
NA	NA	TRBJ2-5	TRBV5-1	CASSLAGNQETQYF	TGCGCCAGCAGCTTGGCGGGGAACCAAGAGACCCAGTACTTC
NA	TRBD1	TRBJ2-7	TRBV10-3	CAILLQGAFAKSIQQYF	TGTGCCATCTTATTACAGGGGGCGTTCGCTAAGTCCATACAGCAGTACTTC
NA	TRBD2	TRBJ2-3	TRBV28	CASSLWLGEGGRTDTQYF	TGTGCCAGCAGTTTATGGCTGGGGGAGGGTGGACGCACAGATACGCAGTATTTT
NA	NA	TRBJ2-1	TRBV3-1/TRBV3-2	CASSQESALAAEQFF	TGTGCCAGCAGCCAAGAGTCGGCCCTAGCAGCTGAGCAGTTCTTC
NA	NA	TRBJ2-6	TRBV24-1	CATSDRRSGANVLTF	TGTGCCACCAGTGACAGGAGGAGTGGGGCCAACGTCCTGACTTTC
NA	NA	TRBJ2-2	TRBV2	CASMLDTGELFF	TGTGCCAGCATGTTGGATACCGGGGAGCTGTTTTTT
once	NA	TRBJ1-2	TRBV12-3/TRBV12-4	CASSSRRDYDYTF	TGTGCCAGCAGTTCAAGACGGGACTATGACTACACCTTC
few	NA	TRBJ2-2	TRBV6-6	CASSYSTGELFF	TGTGCCAGCAGTTACTCGACCGGGGAGCTGTTTTTT
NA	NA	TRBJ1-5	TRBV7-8	CASIKTGGWDQPQHF	TGTGCCAGCATCAAAACGGGGGGCTGGGATCAGCCCCAGCATTTT
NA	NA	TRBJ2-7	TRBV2	CASTSPASYEQYF	TGTGCCAGCACGTCCCCTGCCTCCTACGAGCAGTACTTC
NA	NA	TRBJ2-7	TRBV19	CASSIEGSSYEQYF	TGTGCCAGTAGTATTGAAGGATCCTCCTACGAGCAGTACTTC